This passage covers 21 T cell receptor beta chains from one sample sequenced in a study of blood T cell repertoires in COVID-19 (dated by TCRdb to 2018 to 2021). Library generation was performed with the immunoSEQ multiplex PCR assay. TCRdb limited this immuneACCESS table to in-frame rearrangements with V and J called. A share of clones is missing; checked studies link under half to unresolved V genes, and the rest is unexplained. The sample data list about 6,100 clones, and around 91% of these were observed just once. The top ten constitute roughly 50% of the sample. Sequenced: peripheral blood. The receptors shown here come from a human donor in a cohort sampled during active COVID-19.

J is TRBJ2-2 and V is TRBV29-1, with D hard to call. This CDR3 is built from 14 residues. Trimming removed 7 bases at V and 0 bases at J, with 12 bases between. Germline CDR1 and CDR2: SQVTM and ANQGSEA. As DNA, the CDR3 is TGCAGCGGGCAAGATTCCCCGAACACCGGGGAGCTGTTTTTT. Translating gives CSGQDSPNTGELFF.

The J gene is TRBJ1-4, the V gene TRBV30; TRBD1 might be the D (6 bases). The CDR3 totals 18 residues. Germline V lookup: CDR1 GTSNPN, CDR2 SVGIG (reference sequence). The V gene lost 2 bases and the J gene lost 5 bases, with 24 bases spanning the gap. CDR3 nucleotides: TGTGCCTGGAGTCCTCGCATCTATCGCGACAGGATAAATGAAAAACTGTTTTTT. It specifies CAWSPRIYRDRINEKLFF.

The chain combines TRBV30 with TRBJ2-5; 10 bases map to TRBD1. CDR1 is GTSNPN and CDR2 is SVGIG in the germline V gene (reference sequence). Trimming took 2 bases from V and 4 from J; bases not matched to a gene: 16. The CDR3 sequence is 18 residues long. In nucleotides, the CDR3 is TGTGCCTGGAGTAGGGGGACTTTGAAGGGACAGGGGCGAGAGACCCAGTACTTC. Translating gives CAWSRGTLKGQGRETQYF. Full variable domain (outside the CDR3, taken from reference TRBV30 and TRBJ2-5): SQTIHQWPATLVQPVGSPLSLECTVEGTSNPNLYWYRQAAGRGLQLLFYSVGIGQISSEVPQNLSASRPQDRQFILSSKKLLLSDSGFYLCAWSRGTLKGQGRETQYFGPGTRLLVL.

This clone was recorded once. This rearrangement joins TRBV5-4 to TRBJ2-7; 14 bases match TRBD2. V was pared by 4 bases and J by 0 bases, with 3 bases of the junction left unmatched. This CDR3 spans 16 amino acids. The germline gives CDR1 SGHNT, CDR2 YYREEE (reference sequence). CDR3 sequence (DNA): TGTGCCAGCAGCCTCGGGACTAGCGGGAGCTCCTACGAGCAGTACTTC. Protein sequence: CASSLGTSGSSYEQYF.

This chain connects TRBV11-1 to TRBJ2-2; D gene ambiguous. V dropped 3 bases and J dropped 1 base, with 3 bases sitting between them. The CDR3 is made up of 13 amino acids. Germline loops: CDR1 SGHAT, CDR2 FQDESV (reference sequence). The CDR3, as DNA: TGTGCCAGCAGCTTCGTGAACACCGGGGAGCTGTTTTTT. Translation: CASSFVNTGELFF.

The rearrangement uses TRBV6-4 and TRBJ2-1; D is unclear. CDR3 length: 13 residues. Germline-derived CDR1 and CDR2 are MRHNA and SNTAGT. Trimming took 0 bases from V and 5 from J, leaving 5 bases between them. The CDR3 protein is CASSDSADNEQFF. The CDR3 DNA is TGTGCCAGCAGTGACTCGGCTGACAATGAGCAGTTCTTC.

The chain combines TRBV7-2 with TRBJ2-5; D gene ambiguous. The ends were cut back, 3 bases at V and 1 base at J, with 6 bases in the middle. Germline V gene lookup returns CDR1 SGHTA and CDR2 FQGNSA. The CDR3 contains 13 residues. CDR3 bases: TGTGCCAGCAGCTTTGGGCCCCAAGAGACCCAGTACTTC. This sequence encodes CASSFGPQETQYF.

The gene calls are TRBV18 and TRBJ2-3, with a weak D call TRBD2 (6 bases). The CDR3 is 21 amino acids. Looked up from germline, CDR1 is KGHSH and CDR2 is LQKENI. Trimming stripped 0 bases from V and 1 base from J, with 26 bases between. The CDR3, as DNA: TGTGCCAGCTCACCACCATGGGGGTCCTCTACGGGGGAGCTCCGCACAGATACGCAGTATTTT. Residues: CASSPPWGSSTGELRTDTQYF. Full variable domain (rest looked up from reference TRBV18 and TRBJ2-3): NAGVMQNPRHLVRRRGQEARLRCSPMKGHSHVYWYRQLPEEGLKFMVYLQKENIIDESGMPKERFSAEFPKEGPSILRIQQVVRGDSAAYFCASSPPWGSSTGELRTDTQYFGPGTRLTVL.

V usage is TRBV5-4 and J usage is TRBJ2-3; 9 bases align to TRBD2. This CDR3 spans 14 amino acids. Germline-derived CDR1 and CDR2 are SGHNT and YYREEE (reference sequence). The V segment lost 0 bases and the J segment 6 bases; nucleotides outside the gene matches: 2. CDR3 DNA sequence: TGTGCCAGCAGCTTGGGGCTAGCGGGGGATACGCAGTATTTT. It encodes CASSLGLAGDTQYF. Supplemented by reference TRBV5-4 and TRBJ2-3, the full variable domain reads ETGVTQSPTHLIKTRGQQVTLRCSSQSGHNTVSWYQQALGQGPQFIFQYYREEENGRGNFPPRFSGLQFPNYSSELNVNALELDDSALYLCASSLGLAGDTQYFGPGTRLTVL.

For the CDR3, the DNA is TGCAGCGTCGTTCTCGGGGGGGCCACCTACGAGCAGTACTTC. Translation: CSVVLGGATYEQYF. The V gene is TRBV29-1, the J gene TRBJ2-7, with 8 nucleotides matching TRBD2. V was pared by 6 bases and J by 2 bases, with 9 bases of the junction left unmatched. In germline, CDR1 is SQVTM, CDR2 ANQGSEA. This CDR3 is 14 amino acids long.

The chain links TRBV19 to TRBJ2-3; 8 bases are shared with TRBD2. CDR3 length: 15 amino acids. Germline V lookup: CDR1 LNHDA, CDR2 SQIVND (reference sequence). With V trimmed by 5 bases and J by 4 bases, 8 bases remained unmatched. CDR3 region: CASSRLAGWSDTQYF. The CDR3 DNA sequence: TGTGCCAGTAGTCGGCTAGCGGGTTGGTCAGATACGCAGTATTTT.

The V gene is TRBV3-1 (or the pseudogene TRBV3-2), the J gene TRBJ2-1, with TRBD2 matching 9 bases. There are 17 residues in the CDR3. In germline, CDR1 is LGHDT, CDR2 YNNKEL (reference sequence). The V and J ends lost 0 bases and 5 bases, in that order; junction bases with no gene match: 8. The CDR3 DNA sequence: TGTGCCAGCAGCCAAGATAAAGGGCTAGCGGGGAACAATGAGCAGTTCTTC. Translating gives CASSQDKGLAGNNEQFF.

The chain is built from TRBV4-1 and TRBJ2-1; 8 nucleotides line up with TRBD1. V lost 4 bases, J lost 3 bases, and 5 bases stayed unmatched. Germline CDR1 reads MGHRA; CDR2 reads YSYEKL. The CDR3 loop spans 15 amino acids. CDR3 amino acids: CASSPSGGDYNEQFF. In DNA, the CDR3 is TGCGCCAGCAGCCCATCAGGGGGCGACTACAATGAGCAGTTCTTC.

The chain couples TRBV3-1 (or the pseudogene TRBV3-2) to TRBJ2-7; D unclear. CDR1 LGHDT and CDR2 YNNKEL come from the germline V gene (reference sequence). Trimming removed 4 bases from V and 2 bases from J, with 18 bases in between. The CDR3 is made up of 16 amino acids. CDR3: CASSPQTCSRTYEQYF. The DNA of the CDR3 is TGTGCCAGCAGCCCCCAGACATGCTCCCGTACCTACGAGCAGTACTTC.

The sample holds one count of this clone. The chain couples TRBV29-1 to TRBJ2-1; 7 positions match TRBD1. This CDR3 spans 15 amino acids. Germline loops: CDR1 SQVTM, CDR2 ANQGSEA. The trim removed 8 bases at V and 0 bases at J, leaving 10 bases unmatched. Written as DNA, the CDR3 is TGCAGCCATAGGACAGGTCTCAGCTCCTACAATGAGCAGTTCTTC. Amino acid sequence: CSHRTGLSSYNEQFF.

This chain links TRBV6-5 with TRBJ1-1; D remains ambiguous. CDR1 is MNHEY, CDR2 SVGAGI, per germline. The CDR3 has 14 residues. The ends were cut back, 4 bases at V and 4 bases at J, with 13 bases in the middle. The CDR3 region has the DNA TGTGCCAGCAGTTTGAGGTCGGAAGCCACTGAAGCTTTCTTT. It is translated as CASSLRSEATEAFF.

This chain uses TRBV6-5 with TRBJ2-7; 7 nucleotides agree with TRBD2. V gave up 5 bases and J gave up 3 bases; unmatched junction bases: 10. Germline loops: CDR1 MNHEY, CDR2 SVGAGI. This CDR3 contains 15 residues. This chain's CDR3 is CASSREVDANYEQYF. The CDR3 bases are TGTGCCAGCAGTCGGGAGGTGGACGCCAACTACGAGCAGTACTTC.

V is TRBV27 and J is TRBJ2-3, with D maybe TRBD2 (7 bases). The CDR3 contains 16 residues. Germline loops: CDR1 MNHEY, CDR2 SMNVEV (reference sequence). Trimming stripped 2 bases from V and 11 bases from J, with 23 bases between. The CDR3 sequence: CASSLTLGAGDIGQYF. In nucleotides, the CDR3 is TGTGCCAGCAGTTTAACCCTCGGCGCGGGGGACATCGGGCAGTATTTT.

The V call is TRBV10-3, the J call TRBJ2-1; 7 nucleotides align to TRBD2. The trim removed 0 bases at V and 4 bases at J, leaving 6 bases unmatched. Germline V gene data show CDR1 as ENHRY and CDR2 as SYGVKD. The CDR3 length is 16 residues. This chain's CDR3 is CAISESRGNGYNEQFF. The CDR3 DNA follows: TGTGCCATCAGTGAGTCGCGGGGGAATGGTTACAATGAGCAGTTCTTC.

The chain links TRBV6-6 to TRBJ2-7; maybe TRBD1 (6 bases). The CDR3 has 16 amino acids. The germline V gene encodes CDR1 MNHNY and CDR2 SVGAGI (reference sequence). Trimming cost V 2 bases and J 4 bases, with 18 bases left between them. The CDR3 protein is CASSYPDRGSLYEQYF. The CDR3, as DNA: TGTGCCAGCAGTTACCCGGACAGAGGCAGCCTATACGAGCAGTACTTC.

The V call is TRBV7-9, the J call TRBJ1-4, with D possibly matching TRBD1 (5 bases). CDR1 SEHNR and CDR2 FQNEAQ come from the germline V gene (reference sequence). This CDR3 has 16 residues. V was clipped by 3 bases and J by 2 bases, with 13 bases between them. The CDR3 DNA sequence: TGTGCCAGCAGCTTGGGGTCGGCAGGGACTAATGAAAAACTGTTTTTT. Translated: CASSLGSAGTNEKLFF.